The 17 T cell receptor beta chains listed next were all sequenced from one sample in a study of blood T cell repertoires in COVID-19. Using immunoSEQ multiplex PCR, the repertoire was profiled, and TCRdb retains in-frame clones only, with some absent. The sample shows about 280,000 clones, 75% to 90% of them seen only once. The sample taken for sequencing was peripheral blood. The receptors derive from a man aged 40-49 years with acute or convalescent COVID-19.

The chain carries TRBV11-3 and TRBJ2-3; 7 bases match TRBD1. The CDR3 covers 15 residues. Per the germline V gene, CDR1 is SGHNT and CDR2 is YENEEA. Trimming removed 0 bases from V and 4 bases from J; junction bases left unmatched: 4. The CDR3 nucleotides read TGTGCCAGCAGCTTAGATGGTAGGGGGCCAGATACGCAGTATTTT. The encoded protein is CASSLDGRGPDTQYF.

The V call is TRBV21-1, the J call TRBJ1-4. TRBV21-1 represents a pseudogene. CDR3 length: 16 amino acids. The CDR3, as DNA: TGTGCCAGCAGCAAAGCGCACCGACTGACTAATGAAAAACTGTTTTTT. Residues: CASSKAHRLTNEKLFF.

The CDR3 loop reads CASSRGQNTEAFF. The DNA for the CDR3 is TGTGCCAGCAGCCGGGGACAGAACACTGAAGCTTTCTTT. The chain employs TRBV6-5 and TRBJ1-1, with D perhaps matching TRBD1 (6 bases). CDR3 length equals 13 residues. Germline-derived CDR1 and CDR2 are MNHEY and SVGAGI. Trimming pared 6 bases from V and 1 base from J, leaving 9 bases between.

The rearrangement joins TRBV18 to TRBJ1-1; D may be TRBD1 (6 bases). CDR1 is KGHSH and CDR2 is LQKENI in the germline V gene. The CDR3 is 16 residues long. Deletions cut 6 bases from V and 0 bases from J, with 17 bases between. The CDR3 protein is CASSLGQLQMNTEAFF. Written as DNA, the CDR3 is TGTGCCAGCTCTCTCGGACAGTTACAAATGAACACTGAAGCTTTCTTT.

The chain joins TRBV2 to TRBJ1-4, with TRBD1 identical over 9 bases. CDR1 and CDR2 (germline): SNHLY, FYNNEI. Trimming at V came to 11 bases and at J to 8 bases, leaving 9 bases not matched to a gene. The CDR3 spans 13 residues. The CDR3 loop reads CASGGQGPEKLFF. The CDR3 DNA follows: TGTGCCTCAGGGGGACAGGGTCCGGAAAAACTGTTTTTT.

The rearrangement uses TRBV5-1 and TRBJ1-3; D gene ambiguous. CDR1 and CDR2 (germline): SGHRS, YFSETQ. Trimming cost V 4 bases and J 7 bases, with 15 bases left between them. This CDR3 spans 14 amino acids. As DNA, the CDR3 is TGCGCCAGCAGCCTAGGACTTCTGGGGAACACCATATATTTT. It specifies CASSLGLLGNTIYF. The entire variable domain, with the rest obtained from reference TRBV5-1 and TRBJ1-3, is as follows: KAGVTQTPRYLIKTRGQQVTLSCSPISGHRSVSWYQQTPGQGLQFLFEYFSETQRNKGNFPGRFSGRQFSNSRSEMNVSTLELGDSALYLCASSLGLLGNTIYFGEGSWLTVV.

This chain connects TRBV29-1 to TRBJ2-2; 10 nucleotides align to TRBD1. The CDR3 loop spans 14 amino acids. CDR1 is SQVTM and CDR2 is ANQGSEA in the germline V gene. Trimming cost V 5 bases and J 6 bases; bases outside gene matches: 6. DNA for the CDR3: TGCAGCGTTCCCTCCGGGACAGGGGCCGGGGAGCTGTTTTTT. This translates into CSVPSGTGAGELFF.

This chain uses TRBV5-4 with TRBJ1-1; no definite D call. Trimming shortened V by 5 bases and J by 1 base, and 9 bases separated the two germline ends. This CDR3 spans 13 amino acids. CDR1 SGHNT and CDR2 YYREEE come from the germline V gene (reference sequence). The CDR3, as DNA: TGTGCCAGCAGGCAACACCCGAACACTGAAGCTTTCTTT. Translated: CASRQHPNTEAFF.

As for this clone: The sample carries other DNA sequences with the same CDR3. This chain joins TRBV6-2 or TRBV6-3 and TRBJ1-2; possible D gene TRBD1, 6 bases. Deletions cut 5 bases from V and 5 bases from J, with 9 bases between. This CDR3 spans 12 amino acids. Germline CDR1 is MNHEY and CDR2 is SVGEGT. The CDR3 protein is CASSPQGYGYTF. The CDR3 nucleotides read TGTGCCAGCAGTCCACAGGGTTATGGCTACACCTTC.

J is TRBJ2-6 and V is TRBV11-1; TRBD1 might be the D (5 bases). Germline-derived CDR1 and CDR2 are SGHAT and FQDESV (reference sequence). V was pared by 4 bases and J by 0 bases, with 10 bases between. The length of the CDR3 is 16 residues. The CDR3, as DNA: TGTGCCAGCAGCTCGGTCGGACACTCTGGGGCCAACGTCCTGACTTTC. Its protein is CASSSVGHSGANVLTF. Filled out from reference TRBV11-1 and TRBJ2-6, the complete variable domain reads EAEVAQSPRYKITEKSQAVAFWCDPISGHATLYWYRQILGQGPELLVQFQDESVVDDSQLPKDRFSAERLKGVDSTLKIQPAELGDSAMYLCASSSVGHSGANVLTFGAGSRLTVL.

The V and J genes are TRBV5-1 and TRBJ2-1; 8 bases fit TRBD1. The germline V gene has CDR1 SGHRS and CDR2 YFSETQ. V was clipped by 0 bases and J by 8 bases; unmatched bases: 7. The CDR3 covers 15 residues. This CDR3 is CASSLGQGIFYEQFF. CDR3 nucleotides: TGCGCCAGCAGCTTGGGACAGGGGATCTTCTATGAGCAGTTCTTC. The whole variable domain, filled in from reference TRBV5-1 and TRBJ2-1, reads KAGVTQTPRYLIKTRGQQVTLSCSPISGHRSVSWYQQTPGQGLQFLFEYFSETQRNKGNFPGRFSGRQFSNSRSEMNVSTLELGDSALYLCASSLGQGIFYEQFFGPGTRLTVL.

V usage is TRBV2 and J usage is TRBJ1-6; 7 bases align to TRBD1. The germline V gene has CDR1 SNHLY and CDR2 FYNNEI. V trimming: 5 bases; J trimming: 7 bases; junction bases outside the gene matches: 5. The CDR3 is made up of 14 amino acids. This CDR3 reads CASSWGQKNSPLHF. DNA for the CDR3: TGTGCCAGCAGTTGGGGACAGAAGAATTCACCCCTCCACTTT.

The CDR3: CASSPNFIYEQYF. The CDR3, as DNA: TGTGCCAGCAGCCCGAACTTCATCTACGAGCAGTACTTC. This sequence joins TRBV3-1 (or the pseudogene TRBV3-2) and TRBJ2-7, with D hard to call. The CDR3 spans 13 residues. The germline gives CDR1 LGHDT, CDR2 YNNKEL (reference sequence). V was shortened by 4 bases and J by 3 bases, with 10 bases between the two germline ends.

V gene TRBV7-9 combines with J gene TRBJ1-4; D is undetermined. The germline CDR1 and CDR2 sequences are SEHNR and FQNEAQ (reference sequence). The CDR3 spans 14 residues. With 0 bases removed from V and 7 bases from J, the gap between germline ends came to 9 bases. The CDR3 nucleotides read TGTGCCAGCAGCTTAGCAGGAGTGGGTGAAAAACTGTTTTTT. It yields the protein CASSLAGVGEKLFF.

Only a few counts were recorded for this clone. Other DNA sequences within the sample encode an identical CDR3. The J gene is TRBJ1-2, the V gene TRBV15; no reliable D call. The CDR3 loop spans 14 amino acids. Between the trimmed V and J ends, which lost 0 bases and 4 bases, there was a span of 9 bases. Germline loops: CDR1 LNHNV, CDR2 YYDKDF (reference sequence). The CDR3 is CATSRDRGFYGYTF. CDR3 nucleotide sequence: TGTGCCACCAGCAGAGATCGAGGCTTCTATGGCTACACCTTC.

The chain has TRBV3-1 (or the pseudogene TRBV3-2) and TRBJ2-7; 7 bases align to TRBD1. Germline assignment: CDR1 LGHDT and CDR2 YNNKEL (reference sequence). The trim removed 2 bases at V and 1 base at J, leaving 5 bases unmatched. This CDR3 region has 15 residues. The CDR3 nucleotides read TGTGCCAGCAGCCAAACAGGGGTTGGGTCCTACGAGCAGTACTTC. Its protein is CASSQTGVGSYEQYF.

This rearrangement joins TRBV24-1 to TRBJ1-5; no reliable D call. The CDR3 runs 12 residues. Germline CDR1 is KGHDR and CDR2 is SFDVKD. V lost 3 bases and J 6 bases, leaving 5 bases between the germline ends. CDR3 bases: TGTGCCACCAGTGATGGAGGTCAGCCCCAGCATTTT. This sequence encodes CATSDGGQPQHF.